A single sample is the source of the 5 T cell receptor beta chains below, sequenced in a study of cytomegalovirus exposure and HLA in healthy donors. The PCR used 60 Vbeta and 13 Jbeta primers. Profiled with immunoSEQ multiplex PCR; TCRdb holds only in-frame clones, not every one. This table has 90,000 to 120,000 clones, roughly 80% appearing once. The sequencing input was PBMCs. These receptors originate from a male donor in good health and CMV-seropositive.

With regard to this clone: The sample holds other DNA sequences that translate to the same CDR3. The chain recombines TRBV7-2 with TRBJ2-7; D might be TRBD1 (6 bases). V was trimmed by 1 base and J by 6 bases, leaving 16 bases between them. The germline CDR1 and CDR2 sequences are SGHTA and FQGNSA. The CDR3 contains 15 residues. CDR3 region: CASSLGALQGREQYF. The CDR3 region has the DNA TGTGCCAGCAGCTTAGGGGCCTTACAGGGCCGCGAGCAGTACTTC.

Only one count was recorded for this clone. The V and J genes are TRBV11-1 and TRBJ1-2; 7 nucleotides align to TRBD1. The trim removed 4 bases at V and 8 bases at J, leaving 10 bases unmatched. CDR3 length: 14 residues. CDR1 is SGHAT and CDR2 is FQDESV in the germline V gene (reference sequence). CDR3 loop: CASSSWTGETGYTF. The CDR3 DNA reads TGTGCCAGCAGCTCGTGGACAGGCGAGACAGGCTACACCTTC.

The V gene is TRBV5-6, the J gene TRBJ2-7; D remains unclear. V lost 2 bases and J lost 9, with 9 bases in between. CDR1 is SGHDT, CDR2 YYEEEE, per germline. The CDR3 has 11 residues. The CDR3 DNA is TGTGCCAGCAGCTTATTGGCGGCGCAGTACTTC. It codes for CASSLLAAQYF.

Concerning this clone itself: Additional DNA sequences in this sample encode the identical CDR3. The rearrangement joins TRBV7-8 to TRBJ2-7, with a tentative D call TRBD1 (5 bases). This CDR3 spans 13 amino acids. With 5 bases removed from V and 2 bases from J, the gap between germline ends came to 10 bases. In germline, CDR1 is SGHVS, CDR2 FQNEAQ. This CDR3 reads CASSTDRAYEQYF. DNA of the CDR3: TGTGCCAGCAGCACCGACAGAGCCTACGAGCAGTACTTC.

This clone was seen a few times. CDR3 coding DNA: TGTGCCAGCAGCCCGAAGCCAGCGGGGGGCCGGAGCTCCTACAATGAGCAGTTCTTC. Amino acids: CASSPKPAGGRSSYNEQFF. This chain connects TRBV7-6 to TRBJ2-1; 9 positions agree with TRBD2. Trimming took 5 bases from V and 0 from J; bases not matched to a gene: 14. The germline CDR1 and CDR2 sequences are SGHVS and FNYEAQ. The CDR3 length is 19 residues.